The 26 T cell receptor beta chains presented below share a single source sample, sequenced in a study of response to subunit inactivated influenza vaccine. One entry per CDR3 protein, called by TCRdb with MiXCR from the RT-PCR reads. The profile shows 400,000 to 650,000 distinct CDR3 sequences, around 7.9% of them singletons. Sequenced here: PBMCs from blood, sampled approximately 25 months after vaccination. The receptor source for this set is a man aged 50 to 69 who received an inactivated influenza vaccine.

V and J are TRBV20-1 and TRBJ1-5; D remains ambiguous. The CDR3 totals 13 residues. CDR1 DFQATT and CDR2 SNEGSKA come from the germline V gene (reference sequence). The ends were cut back, 1 base at V and 5 bases at J, with 9 bases in the middle. Here the CDR3 reads CSARVYVDQPQHF. The CDR3 DNA follows: TGCAGTGCTAGAGTCTACGTGGATCAGCCCCAGCATTTT.

The chain links TRBV5-5 to TRBJ2-4, with TRBD1 matching 9 bases. Trimming took 4 bases from V and 7 from J; bases not matched to a gene: 12. The CDR3 covers 16 residues. The germline V gene encodes CDR1 SGHKS and CDR2 YYEKEE (reference sequence). The CDR3 region has the DNA TGTGCCAGCAGCATACCTCCGGGACAGGGTTTTAACATTCAGTACTTC. Its protein product is CASSIPPGQGFNIQYF.

The V gene is TRBV7-2, the J gene TRBJ2-5; 8 positions match TRBD2. This CDR3 comprises 15 residues. V was clipped by 2 bases and J by 4 bases; unmatched bases: 6. From germline, CDR1 is SGHTA and CDR2 FQGNSA. The CDR3 loop is CASSLSAGGGETQYF. CDR3 coding DNA: TGTGCCAGCAGCTTATCGGCGGGAGGAGGAGAGACCCAGTACTTC.

This clonotype has more than one count but fewer than ten. The chain is built from TRBV11-1 and TRBJ2-1; 10 bases line up with TRBD2. The CDR3 is made up of 18 amino acids. CDR1 and CDR2 from the germline V gene are SGHAT and FQDESV (reference sequence). V shed 5 bases, J shed 2 bases, and the junction held 12 bases outside the gene matches. CDR3 DNA: TGTGCCAGCAGCCCGCCTTTTAGACTAGCGGGTACCTACAATGAGCAGTTCTTC. Encoded protein: CASSPPFRLAGTYNEQFF.

This clonotype has more than one count but fewer than ten. This chain links TRBV29-1 with TRBJ1-2; D uncertain. CDR3 length: 11 residues. V was cut by 4 bases and J by 5 bases, with 8 bases left in between. Germline V gene sequence: CDR1 SQVTM, CDR2 ANQGSEA. CDR3 in DNA: TGCAGCGTTGTAAAGGGATATGGCTACACCTTC. Translating gives CSVVKGYGYTF.

The chain combines TRBV6-5 with TRBJ1-1; TRBD1 matches 11 bases. Trimming at V came to 0 bases and at J to 7 bases, leaving 7 bases not matched to a gene. The CDR3 is 16 amino acids. CDR1 is MNHEY, CDR2 SVGAGI, per germline. CDR3 sequence: CASSYSTRTGGIEAFF. The CDR3 region has the DNA TGTGCCAGCAGTTACTCCACTAGGACAGGGGGCATTGAAGCTTTCTTT.

The rearrangement uses TRBV5-1 and TRBJ2-1; 11 bases fit TRBD2. Germline CDR1 is SGHRS and CDR2 is YFSETQ. The CDR3 has 15 residues. After removal of 3 bases from V and 9 bases from J, the junction contained 8 bases not matched to a gene. Here the CDR3 reads CASSSGTSGRGEQFF. The CDR3, as DNA: TGCGCCAGCAGCTCCGGGACTAGCGGTCGCGGTGAGCAGTTCTTC.

The rearrangement joins TRBV29-1 to TRBJ1-1; D not certain. The V end lost 2 bases, the J end lost 1 base, and 14 bases lay between the germline ends. This CDR3 contains 15 residues. Germline loops: CDR1 SQVTM, CDR2 ANQGSEA. Here the CDR3 reads CSVEKAGFWNTEAFF. In nucleotides, the CDR3 is TGCAGCGTTGAAAAGGCCGGATTTTGGAACACTGAAGCTTTCTTT.

J is TRBJ2-3 and V is TRBV29-1; D may be TRBD2 (5 bases). The germline V gene has CDR1 SQVTM and CDR2 ANQGSEA. CDR3 length equals 15 residues. Trimming shortened V by 7 bases and J by 6 bases, and 23 bases separated the two germline ends. CDR3 region: CSAPLSGTGWDTQYF. DNA for the CDR3: TGCAGCGCACCGCTAAGCGGAACTGGGTGGGATACGCAGTATTTT.

The chain has TRBV29-1 and TRBJ2-7; D ambiguous. The CDR3 has 12 amino acids. Looked up from germline, CDR1 is SQVTM and CDR2 is ANQGSEA. V lost 3 bases to trimming and J lost 1 base, with 7 bases between them. The DNA for the CDR3 is TGCAGCGTTGAGTCGGGTTCCTACGAGCAGTACTTC. This translates into CSVESGSYEQYF.

The chain joins TRBV29-1 to TRBJ1-3, with TRBD1 identical over 9 bases. The CDR3 length is 13 residues. Germline CDR1 is SQVTM and CDR2 is ANQGSEA. Germline trimming cut 7 bases from V and 4 bases from J; bases unmatched to any gene: 5. Here the CDR3 reads CSAGTGLGNTIYF. The CDR3 DNA reads TGCAGCGCGGGGACAGGGTTGGGAAACACCATATATTTT.

This clonotype was seen a handful of times. V gene TRBV5-5 combines with J gene TRBJ1-1, with a weak D call TRBD1 (5 bases). Germline CDR1 reads SGHKS; CDR2 reads YYEKEE (reference sequence). CDR3 length: 13 amino acids. Trimming removed 1 base from V and 6 bases from J, with 10 bases in between. The CDR3 spells CASSLSREAEAFF. Written as DNA, the CDR3 is TGTGCCAGCAGCTTGAGCAGGGAGGCTGAAGCTTTCTTT.

Many counts were recorded for this clonotype. The rearrangement joins TRBV28 to TRBJ2-1; 7 bases align to TRBD2. The CDR3 has 19 amino acids. V dropped 6 bases and J dropped 1; count of bases not matched to a gene: 18. The germline V gene encodes CDR1 MDHEN and CDR2 SYDVKM. CDR3 amino acids: CASSQMGLLLGISYNEQFF. As DNA, the CDR3 is TGTGCCAGCAGCCAGATGGGACTACTGTTAGGTATATCCTACAATGAGCAGTTCTTC.

This clonotype was recorded at least ten times. The chain links TRBV29-1 to TRBJ1-1; 7 bases are shared with TRBD1. CDR1 is SQVTM and CDR2 is ANQGSEA in the germline V gene. The CDR3 contains 10 residues. The V segment lost 4 bases and the J segment 11 bases; nucleotides outside the gene matches: 4. DNA of the CDR3: TGCAGCGTTGGACAGGGTTTGGCTTTCTTT. Translating it yields CSVGQGLAFF.

This clonotype was seen a few times. The V call is TRBV29-1, the J call TRBJ2-1, with D tentatively TRBD2 (5 bases). The CDR3 covers 12 residues. Germline CDR1 reads SQVTM; CDR2 reads ANQGSEA. V lost 6 bases and J lost 5, with 11 bases in between. The CDR3 DNA follows: TGCAGCGTCCCGACGGAGGACAATGAGCAGTTCTTC. Protein product: CSVPTEDNEQFF.

This clonotype has at least ten counts. The chain is built from TRBV12-3 or TRBV12-4 and TRBJ1-1, with D uncertain. Trimming removed 2 bases from V and 5 bases from J, with 9 bases in between. The CDR3 totals 13 residues. In DNA, the CDR3 is TGTGCCAGCAGTTTATCGGGGAAGACTGAAGCTTTCTTT. It specifies CASSLSGKTEAFF.

This clonotype was found many times. The chain is built from TRBV28 and TRBJ2-7; D tentatively reads TRBD1 or TRBD2 (5 bases each). The germline V gene has CDR1 MDHEN and CDR2 SYDVKM. Trimming took off 1 base at V and 3 bases at J, with 19 bases between the two ends. This CDR3 contains 17 residues. CDR3 nucleotides: TGTGCCAGCAGTTTATTCGGGCTCAGCGAGGGGAGCTACGAGCAGTACTTC. As protein: CASSLFGLSEGSYEQYF.

The chain has TRBV3-1 and TRBJ2-2, with 9 bases matching TRBD2. CDR3 length: 15 residues. Germline assignment: CDR1 LGHDT and CDR2 YNNKEL (reference sequence). The V gene end was trimmed by 4 bases and the J gene end by 5 bases; junction bases not matched to a gene: 5. The CDR3 loop is CASSRVLAGTGELFF. In DNA, the CDR3 is TGTGCCAGCAGCCGAGTGCTAGCGGGAACCGGGGAGCTGTTTTTT.

V and J are TRBV7-7 and TRBJ2-7, with TRBD1 identical over 12 bases. This CDR3 has 13 residues. The germline V gene has CDR1 SSHAT and CDR2 FNYEAQ (reference sequence). DNA of the CDR3: TGTCTGATCCCGGGACAGGGGGCTCGCGAGCAGTACTTC. Translation gives CLIPGQGAREQYF.

V and J are TRBV20-1 and TRBJ2-7, with D possibly being TRBD1 or TRBD2 (5 bases each). Germline V gene data show CDR1 as DFQATT and CDR2 as SNEGSKA (reference sequence). V gave up 5 bases and J gave up 7 bases, with 12 bases separating them. The CDR3 spans 11 residues. CDR3 loop: CSAPGPKEQYF. CDR3 bases: TGCAGTGCTCCGGGACCCAAGGAGCAGTACTTC.

This clonotype turned up a few times. The chain is built from TRBV7-9 and TRBJ2-3; D possibly corresponds to TRBD1 (6 bases). V was pared by 4 bases and J by 4 bases, with 12 bases between. The CDR3 is made up of 14 amino acids. Germline CDR1 is SEHNR and CDR2 is FQNEAQ (reference sequence). CDR3 protein: CASSSKTGSDTQYF. The CDR3 DNA reads as TGTGCCAGCAGCTCCAAAACAGGGTCAGATACGCAGTATTTT.

The V call is TRBV20-1, the J call TRBJ2-1; tentative D call: TRBD2 (6 bases). Germline V gene lookup returns CDR1 DFQATT and CDR2 SNEGSKA (reference sequence). The CDR3 has 18 amino acids. V lost 0 bases and J lost 0, with 18 bases in between. The DNA for the CDR3 is TGCAGTGCTAGAGATAGATTCGGGACTTCACTCTCCTACAATGAGCAGTTCTTC. It specifies CSARDRFGTSLSYNEQFF.

This clonotype was recorded a few times. V usage is TRBV10-2 and J usage is TRBJ2-4; 7 nucleotides match TRBD1. Trimming removed 0 bases from V and 5 bases from J; junction bases left unmatched: 1. The CDR3 is made up of 14 amino acids. Germline V gene lookup returns CDR1 WSHSY and CDR2 SAAADI. CDR3 DNA sequence: TGCGCCAGCAGTGAGTCCGGGACAGAAAACATTCAGTACTTC. Translating it yields CASSESGTENIQYF.

This clonotype was seen ten or more times. The genes are TRBV7-2 and TRBJ2-3; 14 bases map to TRBD2. Trimming at V came to 5 bases and at J to 6 bases, leaving 7 bases not matched to a gene. CDR1 is SGHTA, CDR2 FQGNSA, per germline. The CDR3 spans 16 residues. CDR3 sequence: CASSPLGTSGSDTQYF. For the CDR3, the DNA is TGTGCCAGCAGCCCGTTAGGGACTAGCGGGAGTGATACGCAGTATTTT.

This clonotype was counted only a few times. The J gene is TRBJ2-7, the V gene TRBV6-2 or TRBV6-3, with D perhaps matching TRBD1 (7 bases). The CDR3 covers 15 residues. Germline-derived CDR1 and CDR2 are MNHEY and SVGEGT. The V and J ends lost 9 bases and 3 bases respectively, with 21 bases between them. CDR3: CARKQEGAIDYEQYF. CDR3 DNA sequence: TGTGCCAGAAAACAGGAGGGGGCGATTGACTACGAGCAGTACTTC.

This clonotype has a handful of counts. V gene TRBV7-9 combines with J gene TRBJ1-1, with TRBD1 matching 7 bases. The trim removed 2 bases at V and 11 bases at J, leaving 11 bases unmatched. CDR3 length: 14 amino acids. Germline V CDR1 and CDR2: SEHNR, FQNEAQ (reference sequence). CDR3 region: CASSLTGGGIEAFF. DNA for the CDR3: TGTGCCAGCAGCTTAACAGGAGGGGGCATTGAGGCTTTCTTT.